This T cell receptor (beta chain) was retrieved from a study of blood T cell repertoires in COVID-19. On the study more broadly: Sites in the United States, Italy and Spain provided acute and convalescent COVID-19 samples. Sources were T cells, B-cell-depleted T cells, or PBMCs; the material itself was cDNA or gDNA.

As handled by the study authors: Using reference gene primer amplification, nucleated cell counts were estimated. The method was immunoSEQ multiplex PCR; TCRdb's version includes in-frame clones alone and lacks a portion of them. V and J calls and clone size are given by that table; D and trimming were obtained from the DNA. The sample holds around 57,000 clones; more than 60% are singletons and the top ten take 5.5% to 7%. This CDR3 comprises 14 residues. The germline gives CDR1 LGHDT, CDR2 YNNKEL (reference sequence). J was trimmed by 1 base and V by 6 bases; bases with no gene match: 4. Sequences were obtained from peripheral blood. V and J are TRBV3-1 (or the pseudogene TRBV3-2) and TRBJ2-5; 8 positions match TRBD2. The TCR sequence derives from a woman between 65 and 79 years old with acute or convalescent COVID-19. The CDR3 spells CASSRGGIQETQYF. The CDR3 DNA sequence: TGTGCCAGCAGTCGCGGGGGGATCCAAGAGACCCAGTACTTC.